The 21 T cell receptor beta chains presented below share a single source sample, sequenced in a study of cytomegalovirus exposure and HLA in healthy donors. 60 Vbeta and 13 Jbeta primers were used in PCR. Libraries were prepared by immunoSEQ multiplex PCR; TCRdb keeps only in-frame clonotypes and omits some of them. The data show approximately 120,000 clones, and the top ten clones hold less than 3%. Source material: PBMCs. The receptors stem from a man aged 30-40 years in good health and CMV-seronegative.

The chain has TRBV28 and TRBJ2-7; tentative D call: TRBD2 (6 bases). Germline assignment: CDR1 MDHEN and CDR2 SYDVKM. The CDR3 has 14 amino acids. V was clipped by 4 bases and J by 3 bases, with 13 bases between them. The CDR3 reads CASSSGGLFYEQYF. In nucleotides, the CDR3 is TGTGCCAGCAGTTCCGGGGGACTTTTCTACGAGCAGTACTTC.

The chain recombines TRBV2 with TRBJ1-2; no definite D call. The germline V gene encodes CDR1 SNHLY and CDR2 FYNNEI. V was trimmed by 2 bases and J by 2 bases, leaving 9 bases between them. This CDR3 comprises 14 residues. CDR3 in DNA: TGTGCCAGCAGTGAATACGCAGGCAACTATGGCTACACCTTC. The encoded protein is CASSEYAGNYGYTF.

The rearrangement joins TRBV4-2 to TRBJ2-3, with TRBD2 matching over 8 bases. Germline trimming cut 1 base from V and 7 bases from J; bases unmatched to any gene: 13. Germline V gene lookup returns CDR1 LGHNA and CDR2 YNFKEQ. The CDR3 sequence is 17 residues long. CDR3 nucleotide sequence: TGTGCCAGCAGCCAAGTAATGGCTAGCGGGCCCGGGAATACGCAGTATTTT. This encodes CASSQVMASGPGNTQYF.

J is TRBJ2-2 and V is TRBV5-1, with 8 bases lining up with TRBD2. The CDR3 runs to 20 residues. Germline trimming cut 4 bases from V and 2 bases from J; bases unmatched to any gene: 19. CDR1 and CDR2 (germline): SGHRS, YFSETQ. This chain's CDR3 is CASSPAVLAGIDGNTGELFF. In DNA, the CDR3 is TGCGCCAGCAGCCCGGCGGTCCTAGCGGGCATCGACGGAAACACCGGGGAGCTGTTTTTT. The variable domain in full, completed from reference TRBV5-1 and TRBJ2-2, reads KAGVTQTPRYLIKTRGQQVTLSCSPISGHRSVSWYQQTPGQGLQFLFEYFSETQRNKGNFPGRFSGRQFSNSRSEMNVSTLELGDSALYLCASSPAVLAGIDGNTGELFFGEGSRLTVL.

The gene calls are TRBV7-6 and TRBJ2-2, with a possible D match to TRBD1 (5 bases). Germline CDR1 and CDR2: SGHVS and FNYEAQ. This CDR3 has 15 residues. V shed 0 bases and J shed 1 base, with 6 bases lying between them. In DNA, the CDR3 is TGTGCCAGCAGCTTAGCGGGGCAGAACACCGGGGAGCTGTTTTTT. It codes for CASSLAGQNTGELFF.

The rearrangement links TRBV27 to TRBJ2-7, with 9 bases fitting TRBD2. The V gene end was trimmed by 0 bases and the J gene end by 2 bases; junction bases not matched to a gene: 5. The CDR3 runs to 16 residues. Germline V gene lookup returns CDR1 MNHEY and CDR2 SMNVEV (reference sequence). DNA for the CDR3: TGTGCCAGCAGTTTATCGAAACTAGCGGGCCCCTACGAGCAGTACTTC. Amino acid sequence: CASSLSKLAGPYEQYF.

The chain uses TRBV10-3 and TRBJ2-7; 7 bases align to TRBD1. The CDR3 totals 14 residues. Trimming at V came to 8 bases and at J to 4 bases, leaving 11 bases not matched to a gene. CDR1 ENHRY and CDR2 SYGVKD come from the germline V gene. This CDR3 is CAIGKDRTGYEQYF. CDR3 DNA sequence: TGTGCCATCGGGAAGGACAGGACGGGTTACGAGCAGTACTTC.

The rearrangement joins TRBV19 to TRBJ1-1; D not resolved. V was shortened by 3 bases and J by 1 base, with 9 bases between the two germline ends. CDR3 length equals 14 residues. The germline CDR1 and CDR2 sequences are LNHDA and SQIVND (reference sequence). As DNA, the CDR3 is TGTGCCAGTAGTATTGAGGGTACGAACACTGAAGCTTTCTTT. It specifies CASSIEGTNTEAFF.

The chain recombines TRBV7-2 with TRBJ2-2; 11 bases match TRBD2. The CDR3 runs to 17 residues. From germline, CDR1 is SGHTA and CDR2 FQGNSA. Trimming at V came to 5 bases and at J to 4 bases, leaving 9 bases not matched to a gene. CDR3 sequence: CASSENRLAGSTGELFF. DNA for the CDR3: TGTGCCAGCAGCGAGAATCGACTAGCGGGAAGCACCGGGGAGCTGTTTTTT.

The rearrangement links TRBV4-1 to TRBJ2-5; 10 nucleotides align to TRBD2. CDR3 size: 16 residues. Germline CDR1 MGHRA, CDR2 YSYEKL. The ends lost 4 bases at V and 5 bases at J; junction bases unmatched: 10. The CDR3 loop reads CASSRRIEREGETQYF. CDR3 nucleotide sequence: TGCGCCAGCAGCCGCCGGATAGAGCGGGAGGGGGAGACCCAGTACTTC.

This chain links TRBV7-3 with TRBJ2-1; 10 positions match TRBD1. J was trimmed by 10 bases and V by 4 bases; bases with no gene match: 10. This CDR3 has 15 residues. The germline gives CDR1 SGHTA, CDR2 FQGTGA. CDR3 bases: TGTGCCAGCAGCTCAGGACAGGGGGGCGCGGGAGAGCAGTTCTTC. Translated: CASSSGQGGAGEQFF.

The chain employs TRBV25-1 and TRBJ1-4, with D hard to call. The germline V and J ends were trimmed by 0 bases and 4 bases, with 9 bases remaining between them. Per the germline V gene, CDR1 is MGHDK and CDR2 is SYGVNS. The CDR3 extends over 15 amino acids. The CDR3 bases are TGTGCCAGCAGTGAATACGACGGGAGTAATGAAAAACTGTTTTTT. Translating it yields CASSEYDGSNEKLFF.

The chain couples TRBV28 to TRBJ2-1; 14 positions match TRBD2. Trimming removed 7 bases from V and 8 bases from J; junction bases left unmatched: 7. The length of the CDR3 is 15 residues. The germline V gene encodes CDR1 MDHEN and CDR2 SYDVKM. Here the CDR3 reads CASIRLAGGVDEQFF. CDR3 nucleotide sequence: TGTGCCAGCATCCGACTAGCGGGAGGGGTCGATGAGCAGTTCTTC.

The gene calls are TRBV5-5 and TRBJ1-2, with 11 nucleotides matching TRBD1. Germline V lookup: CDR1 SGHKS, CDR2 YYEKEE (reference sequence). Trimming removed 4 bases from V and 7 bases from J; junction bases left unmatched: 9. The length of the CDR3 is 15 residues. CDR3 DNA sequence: TGTGCCAGCAGCCATAGGACAGGGGGCGATTTTGGCTACACCTTC. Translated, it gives CASSHRTGGDFGYTF.

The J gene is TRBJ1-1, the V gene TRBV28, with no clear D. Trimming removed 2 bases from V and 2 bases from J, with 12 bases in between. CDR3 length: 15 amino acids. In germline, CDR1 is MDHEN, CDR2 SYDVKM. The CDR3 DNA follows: TGTGCCAGCAGTTTAGGAGGCAGGCGAAACACTGAAGCTTTCTTT. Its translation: CASSLGGRRNTEAFF.

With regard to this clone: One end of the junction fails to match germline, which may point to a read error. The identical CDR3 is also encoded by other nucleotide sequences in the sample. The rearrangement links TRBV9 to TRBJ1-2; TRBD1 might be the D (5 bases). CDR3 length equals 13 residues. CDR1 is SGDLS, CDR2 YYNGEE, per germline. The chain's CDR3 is CASSETANYGYTF. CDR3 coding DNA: TGTGCCAGCTCCGAGACAGCTAACTACGGCTACACCTTC.

This chain's CDR3 is CASSLDGREGRDEQFF. The CDR3 region has the DNA TGTGCCAGCAGCTTAGATGGGAGGGAGGGCCGGGATGAGCAGTTCTTC. The chain uses TRBV11-3 and TRBJ2-1; TRBD2 matches at 7 bases. Germline-derived CDR1 and CDR2 are SGHNT and YENEEA. This CDR3 has 16 residues. V lost 0 bases, J lost 8 bases, and 10 bases stayed unmatched.

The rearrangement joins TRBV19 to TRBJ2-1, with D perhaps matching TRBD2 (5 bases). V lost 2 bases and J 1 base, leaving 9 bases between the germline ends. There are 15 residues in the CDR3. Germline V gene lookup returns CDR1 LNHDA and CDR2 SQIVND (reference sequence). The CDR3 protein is CASSIIRDSYNEQFF. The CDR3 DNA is TGTGCCAGTAGTATAATACGGGATTCCTACAATGAGCAGTTCTTC.

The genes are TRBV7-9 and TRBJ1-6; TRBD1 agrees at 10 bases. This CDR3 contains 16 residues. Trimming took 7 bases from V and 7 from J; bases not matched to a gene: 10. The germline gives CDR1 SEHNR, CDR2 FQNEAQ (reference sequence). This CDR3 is CASTLGGTGENSPLHF. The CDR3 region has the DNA TGTGCCAGCACCCTGGGGGGGACAGGGGAAAATTCACCCCTCCACTTT.

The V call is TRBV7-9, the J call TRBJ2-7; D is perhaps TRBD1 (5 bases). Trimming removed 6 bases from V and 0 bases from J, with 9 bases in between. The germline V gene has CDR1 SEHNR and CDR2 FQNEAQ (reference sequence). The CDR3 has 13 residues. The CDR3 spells CASRWGASYEQYF. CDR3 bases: TGTGCCAGCAGGTGGGGCGCCTCCTACGAGCAGTACTTC.

The CDR3 DNA reads TGTGCCAGCAGCCCGGACAGGAACAATGAAAAACTGTTTTTT. Protein product: CASSPDRNNEKLFF. This chain joins TRBV14 and TRBJ1-4; 7 nucleotides line up with TRBD1. This CDR3 is built from 14 residues. The germline V gene encodes CDR1 SGHDN and CDR2 FVKESK. V lost 4 bases to trimming and J lost 5 bases; unmatched junction nucleotides: 4.